The 21 T cell receptor beta chains listed next were all sequenced from one sample in a study of cytomegalovirus exposure and HLA in healthy donors. Amplification used 60 Vbeta primers and 13 Jbeta primers. Sequencing used immunoSEQ multiplex PCR; TCRdb keeps in-frame clones, though not all of them. Among 180,000 or so clones listed, roughly 80% were seen once. The sequenced material came from PBMCs. The receptor set was obtained from a woman aged 40 to 50 in good health and CMV-seropositive.

The chain combines TRBV5-5 with TRBJ2-5; a weak D match, TRBD2 (5 bases). Germline V gene sequence: CDR1 SGHKS, CDR2 YYEKEE (reference sequence). The CDR3 loop spans 17 amino acids. V was cut by 0 bases and J by 2 bases, with 17 bases left in between. DNA of the CDR3: TGTGCCAGCAGCTTGGCCTCGGGGTTAGCGACTCAAGAGACCCAGTACTTC. This encodes CASSLASGLATQETQYF.

This clone was counted only a few times. The rearrangement joins TRBV27 to TRBJ1-1, with D possibly TRBD1 on 6 matching bases. This CDR3 comprises 14 residues. Germline V CDR1 and CDR2: MNHEY, SMNVEV (reference sequence). V lost 5 bases and J lost 10, with 20 bases in between. The CDR3 sequence: CASSTTGTTGRAFF. As DNA, the CDR3 is TGTGCCAGCAGTACCACAGGGACTACTGGGCGAGCTTTCTTT.

This clone was seen just once. The chain combines TRBV30 with TRBJ2-5; the D gene is possibly TRBD1 (7 bases). The CDR3 covers 13 residues. The germline CDR1 and CDR2 sequences are GTSNPN and SVGIG (reference sequence). V lost 5 bases and J 7 bases, leaving 17 bases between the germline ends. This chain's CDR3 is CAWGYRGGGTQYF. CDR3 bases: TGTGCCTGGGGGTACAGGGGAGGTGGGACCCAGTACTTC.

The genes are TRBV28 and TRBJ1-4; D unclear. The CDR3 contains 15 residues. V shed 5 bases and J shed 0 bases, with 10 bases lying between them. Germline CDR1 and CDR2: MDHEN and SYDVKM. CDR3 nucleotide sequence: TGTGCCAGCAGTGCGGACTATGCAACTAATGAAAAACTGTTTTTT. It translates to CASSADYATNEKLFF. The whole variable domain, remainder taken from reference TRBV28 and TRBJ1-4, is DVKVTQSSRYLVKRTGEKVFLECVQDMDHENMFWYRQDPGLGLRLIYFSYDVKMKEKGDIPEGYSVSREKKERFSLILESASTNQTSMYLCASSADYATNEKLFFGSGTQLSVL.

J is TRBJ2-1 and V is TRBV11-2; D not certain. This CDR3 is built from 12 residues. Trimming took off 1 base at V and 9 bases at J, with 7 bases between the two ends. CDR1 SGHAT and CDR2 FQNNGV come from the germline V gene. As DNA, the CDR3 is TGTGCCAGCAGCTTAGGTCGTCGTGAGCAGTTCTTC. This gives the protein CASSLGRREQFF.

The genes are TRBV5-1 and TRBJ2-1; 9 positions agree with TRBD2. This CDR3 has 14 amino acids. Trimming cost V 0 bases and J 8 bases; bases outside gene matches: 3. Per germline, CDR1 SGHRS and CDR2 YFSETQ. CDR3 region: CASSLGPSGDEQFF. DNA of the CDR3: TGCGCCAGCAGCTTGGGACCTAGCGGGGATGAGCAGTTCTTC.

The rearrangement uses TRBV7-9 and TRBJ1-5, with TRBD1 matching over 7 bases. The CDR3 has 13 residues. Looked up from germline, CDR1 is SEHNR and CDR2 is FQNEAQ (reference sequence). With 5 bases clipped from V and 7 bases from J, the junction kept 5 bases outside the gene matches. DNA for the CDR3: TGTGCCAGCAGCCTGACAGGGACCCAGCCCCAGCATTTT. Translated: CASSLTGTQPQHF.

J is TRBJ2-5 and V is TRBV9; 10 bases map to TRBD2. This CDR3 is built from 18 residues. Trimming removed 0 bases from V and 0 bases from J; junction bases left unmatched: 8. Germline V gene sequence: CDR1 SGDLS, CDR2 YYNGEE. In DNA, the CDR3 is TGTGCCAGCAGCGTAGGCCTAGCGGGAGAGGGGTACCAAGAGACCCAGTACTTC. As protein: CASSVGLAGEGYQETQYF.

V is TRBV7-9 and J is TRBJ1-2; TRBD1 is a possible D gene (5 bases). This CDR3 has 12 residues. The germline V and J ends were trimmed by 6 bases and 4 bases, with 9 bases remaining between them. Germline V gene lookup returns CDR1 SEHNR and CDR2 FQNEAQ (reference sequence). CDR3 in amino acids: CASSSGIYGYTF. In nucleotides, the CDR3 is TGTGCCAGCAGTTCAGGGATCTATGGCTACACCTTC.

The V gene is TRBV28, the J gene TRBJ2-1; 12 bases match TRBD2. V lost 5 bases and J lost 12; bases outside the gene matches: 5. This CDR3 spans 13 amino acids. Germline CDR1 and CDR2: MDHEN and SYDVKM. The CDR3 nucleotides are TGTGCCAGCAGTCCGCCGACTAGCGGGAGGCAGTTCTTC. Its translation: CASSPPTSGRQFF. The full variable domain, in which reference TRBV28 and TRBJ2-1 provide the parts outside the CDR3, is DVKVTQSSRYLVKRTGEKVFLECVQDMDHENMFWYRQDPGLGLRLIYFSYDVKMKEKGDIPEGYSVSREKKERFSLILESASTNQTSMYLCASSPPTSGRQFFGPGTRLTVL.

This clone was counted only a few times. The rearrangement uses TRBV5-1 and TRBJ1-5; maybe TRBD1 (5 bases). From germline, CDR1 is SGHRS and CDR2 YFSETQ. The ends were cut back, 2 bases at V and 2 bases at J, with 11 bases in the middle. The CDR3 spans 15 residues. CDR3 DNA sequence: TGCGCCAGCAGCTTAGGACACTCAGGCAATCAGCCCCAGCATTTT. Translating it yields CASSLGHSGNQPQHF. Combining the CDR3 with reference TRBV5-1 and TRBJ1-5 gives the whole variable domain KAGVTQTPRYLIKTRGQQVTLSCSPISGHRSVSWYQQTPGQGLQFLFEYFSETQRNKGNFPGRFSGRQFSNSRSEMNVSTLELGDSALYLCASSLGHSGNQPQHFGDGTRLSIL.

The chain employs TRBV29-1 and TRBJ2-3; D is unclear. CDR3 length equals 12 residues. V was cut by 1 base and J by 8 bases, with 10 bases left in between. The V gene's germline CDR1 is SQVTM and CDR2 ANQGSEA. Written as DNA, the CDR3 is TGCAGCGTTGAAGTACTCGGCGGTACGCAGTATTTT. Amino acids: CSVEVLGGTQYF.

The gene calls are TRBV11-3 and TRBJ2-3; tentative D call: TRBD2 (6 bases). In germline, CDR1 is SGHNT, CDR2 YENEEA. The CDR3 has 15 residues. The V and J ends lost 0 bases and 0 bases respectively, with 7 bases between them. Here the CDR3 reads CASSLEGTSTDTQYF. The CDR3 DNA follows: TGTGCCAGCAGCTTAGAAGGGACTAGCACAGATACGCAGTATTTT.

The chain couples TRBV5-1 to TRBJ1-1; D unresolved. CDR3 length: 14 residues. The germline V gene encodes CDR1 SGHRS and CDR2 YFSETQ. V was cut by 2 bases and J by 3 bases, with 11 bases left in between. In DNA form, the CDR3 reads TGCGCCAGCAGCTTTTATTTTGCGGACACTGAAGCTTTCTTT. Translated, it gives CASSFYFADTEAFF.

This chain joins TRBV11-2 and TRBJ1-1; no clear D. This CDR3 comprises 16 residues. The germline V gene has CDR1 SGHAT and CDR2 FQNNGV. Trimming left V 0 bases short and J 0 bases short, with 11 bases between. In nucleotides, the CDR3 is TGTGCCAGCAGCTTAGATGGCGGTCGGATGAACACTGAAGCTTTCTTT. Translated, it gives CASSLDGGRMNTEAFF.

The V call is TRBV13, the J call TRBJ2-3, with 8 nucleotides matching TRBD1. CDR1 and CDR2 (germline): PRHDT, FYEKMQ (reference sequence). The CDR3 totals 15 residues. V lost 4 bases, J lost 0 bases, and 3 bases stayed unmatched. The CDR3 nucleotides are TGTGCCAGCAGCTACGGGACAGGTAGCACAGATACGCAGTATTTT. Its translation: CASSYGTGSTDTQYF.

The chain recombines TRBV7-2 with TRBJ2-7, with D possibly matching TRBD2 (5 bases). V was trimmed by 5 bases and J by 5 bases, leaving 16 bases between them. Germline loops: CDR1 SGHTA, CDR2 FQGNSA. This CDR3 comprises 14 residues. CDR3 amino acids: CASSLQSGRDEQYF. The DNA for the CDR3 is TGTGCCAGCAGCCTCCAGTCCGGGCGGGACGAGCAGTACTTC.

The CDR3 loop is CASSYNKGVGEQYF. DNA of the CDR3: TGTGCCAGCAGTTATAACAAAGGGGTCGGCGAGCAGTACTTC. The V gene is TRBV6-5, the J gene TRBJ2-7; D is perhaps TRBD1 (5 bases). With 3 bases removed from V and 6 bases from J, the gap between germline ends came to 15 bases. Germline V gives CDR1 MNHEY, CDR2 SVGAGI. The CDR3 is 14 amino acids.

V gene TRBV28 combines with J gene TRBJ1-1; 8 bases map to TRBD1. This CDR3 has 20 residues. Germline loops: CDR1 MDHEN, CDR2 SYDVKM. V dropped 1 base and J dropped 2; count of bases not matched to a gene: 18. CDR3 DNA sequence: TGTGCCAGCAGTTTATACGACGGAGTCTCAGGGGGCCTTCCCAACACTGAAGCTTTCTTT. Its translation: CASSLYDGVSGGLPNTEAFF.

On this clone itself: Other DNA sequences from this sample encode an identical CDR3 as well. The chain combines TRBV5-1 with TRBJ2-3; D call uncertain. Germline loops: CDR1 SGHRS, CDR2 YFSETQ. The CDR3 spans 16 residues. V was trimmed by 5 bases and J by 3 bases, leaving 19 bases between them. CDR3 residues: CASRVDLRVRTDTQYF. The DNA for the CDR3 is TGCGCCAGCAGAGTTGACCTCCGGGTTAGAACAGATACGCAGTATTTT. Complete variable domain (other parts from reference TRBV5-1 and TRBJ2-3): KAGVTQTPRYLIKTRGQQVTLSCSPISGHRSVSWYQQTPGQGLQFLFEYFSETQRNKGNFPGRFSGRQFSNSRSEMNVSTLELGDSALYLCASRVDLRVRTDTQYFGPGTRLTVL.

The CDR3 DNA reads as TGTGCCATCAGTGAGTCGCTATACTCCCAAGAGACCCAGTACTTC. As protein: CAISESLYSQETQYF. This chain links TRBV10-3 with TRBJ2-5; D gene ambiguous. The CDR3 sequence is 15 residues long. Between the trimmed V and J ends, which lost 0 bases and 1 base, there was a span of 9 bases. Germline CDR1 reads ENHRY; CDR2 reads SYGVKD.